One and the same sample provided the 14 T cell receptor beta chains below, sequenced in a study of T-cell reconstitution after alpha-beta-depleted transplantation in children. Unique molecular identifiers tagged the TCRbeta library. From the PCR reads, TCRdb called clonotypes with MiXCR, one entry per CDR3 protein. Of 580,000 or so distinct CDR3 sequences listed, more than 20% are singletons. This sample comprised PBMCs, mostly from graft donor cells, obtained 360 days after TCRalphabeta/CD19-depleted stem cell transplant. Source of these receptors: a boy under two years old who had a stem cell transplant for acute myeloid leukemia, so the T cells may come from the graft donor.

The table lists this clonotype with a few counts. The gene calls are TRBV20-1 and TRBJ2-7; TRBD1 aligns across 7 bases. The CDR3 extends over 13 amino acids. CDR1 DFQATT and CDR2 SNEGSKA come from the germline V gene (reference sequence). The ends lost 0 bases at V and 3 bases at J; junction bases unmatched: 2. The CDR3 DNA sequence: TGCAGTGCTAGAGAATGGGACAGCTACGAGCAGTACGTC. Translating gives CSAREWDSYEQYV.

There are many counts of this clonotype. The V gene is TRBV6-5, the J gene TRBJ2-7, with TRBD2 matching 7 bases. After removal of 4 bases from V and 6 bases from J, the junction contained 15 bases not matched to a gene. Per germline, CDR1 MNHEY and CDR2 SVGAGI. CDR3 length: 16 residues. Written as DNA, the CDR3 is TGTGCCAGCAGTTTCACGACTAGCCGGGGTGGGCGCGAGCAGTACTTC. Translation gives CASSFTTSRGGREQYF.

The chain uses TRBV20-1 and TRBJ1-1, with a weak D call TRBD1 (5 bases). Germline V gene sequence: CDR1 DFQATT, CDR2 SNEGSKA (reference sequence). This CDR3 has 14 residues. Between the trimmed V and J ends, which lost 0 bases and 0 bases, there was a span of 8 bases. The CDR3 is CSARDLGVNTEAFF. CDR3 sequence (DNA): TGCAGTGCTAGAGATCTGGGGGTGAACACTGAAGCTTTCTTT.

The rearrangement uses TRBV4-3 and TRBJ1-2; no clear D gene. Looked up from germline, CDR1 is LGHNA and CDR2 is YSLEER. V lost 0 bases and J 4 bases, leaving 15 bases between the germline ends. The CDR3 contains 16 residues. Here the CDR3 reads CASSQEEGGAFYGYTF. CDR3 DNA sequence: TGCGCCAGCAGCCAAGAGGAGGGCGGCGCGTTCTATGGCTACACCTTC.

This clonotype was counted ten times or more. The chain uses TRBV20-1 and TRBJ2-3; 7 bases fit TRBD2. CDR1 is DFQATT and CDR2 is SNEGSKA in the germline V gene (reference sequence). The CDR3 runs 14 residues. The J segment lost 1 base and the V segment lost 3 bases, leaving 4 bases of the junction unmatched. The CDR3 sequence: CSASLSGGTDTQYF. The CDR3 DNA sequence: TGCAGTGCTAGTCTAAGCGGGGGCACAGATACGCAGTATTTT.

This clonotype was counted a few times. The chain carries TRBV12-3 or TRBV12-4 and TRBJ2-3, with D perhaps being TRBD1 or TRBD2 (5 bases each). V shed 6 bases and J shed 1 base, with 17 bases lying between them. CDR3 length: 16 residues. This CDR3 is CASSHKYGTGTDTQYF. The CDR3 nucleotides are TGTGCCAGCAGCCACAAGTATGGGACGGGCACAGATACGCAGTATTTT.

Ten or more counts support this clonotype. The V call is TRBV13, the J call TRBJ2-7, with TRBD2 matching 8 bases. V lost 1 base, J lost 7 bases, and 9 bases stayed unmatched. The germline V gene encodes CDR1 PRHDT and CDR2 FYEKMQ (reference sequence). The CDR3 extends over 15 amino acids. This CDR3 is CASSLAASGSLEQYF. CDR3 nucleotides: TGTGCCAGCAGCTTAGCGGCTAGCGGGTCTCTAGAGCAGTACTTC.

This clonotype was seen at least ten times. The chain uses TRBV7-3 and TRBJ2-1, with a possible D match to TRBD2 (6 bases). From germline, CDR1 is SGHTA and CDR2 FQGTGA. The CDR3 covers 14 residues. Trimming stripped 5 bases from V and 2 bases from J, with 10 bases between. The CDR3 DNA reads TGTGCCAGCAGCGCGGGGCTAGCCTACAATGAGCAGTTCTTC. Amino acid sequence: CASSAGLAYNEQFF.

About this clonotype itself: An end of the junction does not agree with germline; a read error may underlie this. The chain links TRBV28 to TRBJ2-2; 10 bases align to TRBD2. Germline values: CDR1 MDHEN, CDR2 SYDVKM. The CDR3 extends over 14 amino acids. The DNA for the CDR3 is TGTGCCAGCCTAGCGGGGGTGAACGCCGGGGAGCTGTTTTTT. Its protein is CASLAGVNAGELFF.

J is TRBJ2-2 and V is TRBV10-1; D unresolved. The germline V and J ends were trimmed by 2 bases and 4 bases, with 8 bases remaining between them. The CDR3 loop spans 14 amino acids. Germline CDR1 and CDR2: WNHNN and SYGVQD (reference sequence). Written as DNA, the CDR3 is TGCGCCAGCAGTGAGACAGTGTTCACCGGGGAGCTGTTTTTT. This encodes CASSETVFTGELFF.

This clonotype was detected a few times. The V gene is TRBV11-2, the J gene TRBJ1-2; D is ambiguous. With 0 bases removed from V and 8 bases from J, the gap between germline ends came to 10 bases. CDR1 is SGHAT and CDR2 is FQNNGV in the germline V gene. This CDR3 comprises 13 residues. CDR3 protein: CASSLENRGGYTF. In DNA form, the CDR3 reads TGTGCCAGCAGCTTAGAAAACAGAGGAGGCTACACCTTC.

The table lists this clonotype with many counts. This chain connects TRBV20-1 to TRBJ2-7; D unresolved. CDR1 is DFQATT, CDR2 SNEGSKA, per germline (reference sequence). CDR3 size: 13 residues. Deletions cut 6 bases from V and 0 bases from J, with 12 bases between. The CDR3 DNA sequence: TGCAGTGCGAGTAGACCGAACTCCTACGAGCAGTACTTC. This gives the protein CSASRPNSYEQYF.

This clonotype occurred many times. V gene TRBV20-1 combines with J gene TRBJ2-7; the match to TRBD2 covers 10 bases. After removal of 2 bases from V and 0 bases from J, the junction contained 4 bases not matched to a gene. Germline V gives CDR1 DFQATT, CDR2 SNEGSKA (reference sequence). The CDR3 covers 15 residues. The CDR3 nucleotides read TGCAGTGCTAGATTAGCGGGGGGCGCCTCCTACGAGCAGTACTTC. Amino acids: CSARLAGGASYEQYF.

This clonotype was observed at least ten times. The chain is built from TRBV6-5 and TRBJ2-5; 8 bases fit TRBD1. V lost 4 bases and J lost 4; bases outside the gene matches: 5. Germline loops: CDR1 MNHEY, CDR2 SVGAGI. This CDR3 has 14 residues. For the CDR3, the DNA is TGTGCCAGCAGTTGGGGACAGGCTGGAGAGACCCAGTACTTC. Its translation: CASSWGQAGETQYF.